Below, 32 T cell receptor beta chains from the same sample are listed, as sequenced in a study of T cell responses to AZD1222 COVID-19 vaccine. The data were produced by immunoSEQ multiplex PCR, yet TCRdb's version contains in-frame clones alone and is incomplete. The data hold 65,000 to 70,000 clones, with over 80% observed a single time. The input for sequencing was peripheral blood, taken 28 days after the second AZD1222 dose. The receptors derive from an adult who received the AZD1222 COVID-19 vaccine.

This clone has only one observation. V is TRBV5-6 and J is TRBJ2-7; D perhaps matches TRBD2 (6 bases). V lost 6 bases, J lost 8 bases, and 21 bases lay in between. This CDR3 contains 14 residues. Germline-derived CDR1 and CDR2 are SGHDT and YYEEEE. The CDR3 region has the DNA TGTGCCAGCACCCGTCGTCCCGATGGAGGGAAGCAGTACTTC. Encoded protein: CASTRRPDGGKQYF. The full variable domain, rest sourced from reference TRBV5-6 and TRBJ2-7, is DAGVTQSPTHLIKTRGQQVTLRCSPKSGHDTVSWYQQALGQGPQFIFQYYEEEERQRGNFPDRFSGHQFPNYSSELNVNALLLGDSALYLCASTRRPDGGKQYFGPGTRLTVT.

Written as DNA, the CDR3 is TGTGCCAGCATCCTAGCGGATGGTTTTGCAGCTTTCTTT. Amino acids: CASILADGFAAFF. The chain uses TRBV7-2 and TRBJ1-1; D not certain. CDR1 and CDR2 (germline): SGHTA, FQGNSA. The CDR3 covers 13 residues. V was pared by 7 bases and J by 10 bases, with 19 bases between.

There are a few counts of this clone. The DNA of the CDR3 is TGTGCCAGCAGCTCTGGGGAGGGCTGGAACCGCGTATATAATGAAAAACTGTTTTTT. It specifies CASSSGEGWNRVYNEKLFF. The chain links TRBV2 to TRBJ1-4, with D unclear. This CDR3 comprises 19 residues. V was clipped by 6 bases and J by 4 bases, with 27 bases between them. Germline lookup yields CDR1 SNHLY and CDR2 FYNNEI.

This chain joins TRBV6-1 and TRBJ1-2, with D maybe TRBD1 (5 bases). With 3 bases removed from V and 4 bases from J, the gap between germline ends came to 12 bases. Germline loops: CDR1 MNHNS, CDR2 SASEGT. The CDR3 is 14 residues long. The CDR3 protein is CASSDKGRAYGYTF. The DNA of the CDR3 is TGTGCCAGCAGTGATAAGGGGCGTGCCTATGGCTACACCTTC.

The chain is built from TRBV2 and TRBJ1-2, with 8 positions matching TRBD1. Germline CDR1 and CDR2: SNHLY and FYNNEI. With V trimmed by 4 bases and J by 5 bases, 9 bases remained unmatched. The CDR3 loop spans 15 amino acids. The CDR3 spells CASSAQGAKPYGYTF. CDR3 nucleotide sequence: TGTGCCAGCAGTGCCCAGGGGGCTAAGCCATATGGCTACACCTTC.

The genes are TRBV7-8 and TRBJ1-2; a weak D match, TRBD1 (5 bases). CDR1 and CDR2 from the germline V gene are SGHVS and FQNEAQ. The CDR3 has 16 residues. Trimming took 1 base from V and 7 from J, leaving 19 bases between them. The CDR3 bases are TGTGCCAGCAGCTTAGTAGGGCAGGGAGGGTTTGGTGGCTACACCTTC. Its protein is CASSLVGQGGFGGYTF.

The chain employs TRBV7-2 and TRBJ1-2; D may be TRBD1 (6 bases). This CDR3 is built from 14 residues. With 0 bases removed from V and 6 bases from J, the gap between germline ends came to 11 bases. The germline CDR1 and CDR2 sequences are SGHTA and FQGNSA. Here the CDR3 reads CASSLARDNHGYTF. DNA for the CDR3: TGTGCCAGCAGCTTAGCGCGGGACAATCATGGCTACACCTTC.

The genes are TRBV10-3 and TRBJ1-2; D gene ambiguous. V was pared by 3 bases and J by 6 bases, with 5 bases between. The CDR3 sequence is 11 residues long. Per germline, CDR1 ENHRY and CDR2 SYGVKD. In DNA, the CDR3 is TGTGCCATCAGTGATGGGGATGGCTACACCTTC. Translation gives CAISDGDGYTF.

This chain uses TRBV12-3 or TRBV12-4 with TRBJ1-1, with unresolved D. V was shortened by 7 bases and J by 3 bases, with 9 bases between the two germline ends. This CDR3 has 12 amino acids. CDR3 amino acids: CASTRRDTEAFF. CDR3 coding DNA: TGTGCCAGCACCAGAAGGGACACTGAAGCTTTCTTT.

The chain combines TRBV12-3 or TRBV12-4 with TRBJ2-3; D is unclear. V shed 9 bases and J shed 6 bases, with 10 bases lying between them. CDR3 length: 11 amino acids. Here the CDR3 DNA reads TGTGCCAGTAGGGTAAAGGATACGCAGTATTTT. This translates into CASRVKDTQYF.

The chain recombines TRBV5-6 with TRBJ1-1; D unclear. The V and J ends lost 0 bases and 1 base respectively, with 13 bases between them. The CDR3 is made up of 16 amino acids. Germline V gene sequence: CDR1 SGHDT, CDR2 YYEEEE. CDR3 bases: TGTGCCAGCAGCTTGGTTGGTGGAGTTGGGAACACTGAAGCTTTCTTT. This codes for CASSLVGGVGNTEAFF.

The genes are TRBV12-3 or TRBV12-4 and TRBJ2-5; D ambiguous. Trimming took 7 bases from V and 7 from J, leaving 16 bases between them. The CDR3 totals 13 residues. The DNA for the CDR3 is TGTGCCAGCAAAGGAGCTGTTTGGTCGACCCAGTACTTC. Translating it yields CASKGAVWSTQYF.

J is TRBJ2-3 and V is TRBV9; D possibly corresponds to TRBD2 (5 bases). The V gene lost 3 bases and the J gene lost 6 bases, with 17 bases spanning the gap. The germline V gene encodes CDR1 SGDLS and CDR2 YYNGEE. The CDR3 length is 15 residues. The CDR3, as DNA: TGTGCCAGCAGCGCACAACCCCGGGGTGGTGATACGCAGTATTTT. This translates into CASSAQPRGGDTQYF.

V is TRBV11-2 and J is TRBJ2-3, with D uncertain. The germline gives CDR1 SGHAT, CDR2 FQNNGV. Trimming took 3 bases from V and 6 from J, leaving 13 bases between them. The CDR3 covers 14 residues. This CDR3 reads CASSFATAWDTQYF. CDR3 sequence (DNA): TGTGCCAGCAGCTTTGCCACCGCGTGGGATACGCAGTATTTT.

This clone was observed a single time. The chain couples TRBV6-6 to TRBJ1-2; 8 bases are shared with TRBD1. V dropped 5 bases and J dropped 0; count of bases not matched to a gene: 14. Germline CDR1 reads MNHNY; CDR2 reads SVGAGI (reference sequence). This CDR3 region has 18 residues. CDR3 sequence: CASSHLGQGGLPNYGYTF. CDR3 DNA: TGTGCCAGCAGTCATTTAGGACAGGGTGGACTCCCTAACTATGGCTACACCTTC.

The chain links TRBV9 to TRBJ1-4; 9 bases agree with TRBD1. Unmatched junction bases numbered 10, after V lost 4 bases and J lost 3 bases. This CDR3 region has 17 residues. Germline V lookup: CDR1 SGDLS, CDR2 YYNGEE. The CDR3 loop reads CASSPNPGQGSNEKLFF. The DNA of the CDR3 is TGTGCCAGCAGCCCAAACCCGGGACAGGGCTCTAATGAAAAACTGTTTTTT.

This sequence joins TRBV9 and TRBJ2-2; 16 bases fit TRBD2. Germline values: CDR1 SGDLS, CDR2 YYNGEE. After removal of 3 bases from V and 4 bases from J, the junction contained 6 bases not matched to a gene. The CDR3 consists of 18 residues. CDR3: CASSDPGLAGGSTGELFF. As DNA, the CDR3 is TGTGCCAGCAGCGACCCGGGACTAGCGGGGGGGAGCACCGGGGAGCTGTTTTTT.

This sequence joins TRBV2 and TRBJ2-7; TRBD1 is a possible D gene (6 bases). Trimming removed 6 bases from V and 10 bases from J, with 22 bases in between. There are 14 residues in the CDR3. Germline CDR1 SNHLY, CDR2 FYNNEI. CDR3 coding DNA: TGTGCCAGCAGGCCCGGGACATCCGGGTCCCATCAGTACTTC. It encodes CASRPGTSGSHQYF.

This chain connects TRBV10-3 to TRBJ1-1, with 9 bases lining up with TRBD1. Germline trimming cut 10 bases from V and 4 bases from J; bases unmatched to any gene: 10. This CDR3 has 14 amino acids. Germline values: CDR1 ENHRY, CDR2 SYGVKD. This chain's CDR3 is CATGRGQGGTEAFF. As DNA, the CDR3 is TGTGCCACGGGGAGGGGACAGGGCGGCACTGAAGCTTTCTTT.

This CDR3 reads CASSESVGAGELFF. The CDR3, as DNA: TGTGCCAGCAGTGAAAGTGTTGGGGCCGGGGAGCTGTTTTTT. The chain joins TRBV2 to TRBJ2-2, with no clear D. CDR1 is SNHLY and CDR2 is FYNNEI in the germline V gene. The CDR3 runs 14 residues. With 2 bases removed from V and 6 bases from J, the gap between germline ends came to 10 bases.

The chain joins TRBV7-6 to TRBJ1-2, with D unresolved. Trimming left V 1 base short and J 7 bases short, with 16 bases between. CDR1 is SGHVS and CDR2 is FNYEAQ in the germline V gene. This CDR3 is built from 15 residues. The CDR3 reads CASSLGQTLGFGYTF. In DNA form, the CDR3 reads TGTGCCAGCAGCTTAGGTCAGACTCTAGGCTTTGGCTACACCTTC.

J is TRBJ1-4 and V is TRBV2; D not certain. Trimming cost V 3 bases and J 10 bases, with 9 bases left between them. CDR3 length: 12 residues. Germline V gene sequence: CDR1 SNHLY, CDR2 FYNNEI. DNA for the CDR3: TGTGCCAGCAGTGACCGGGATGGAAAACTGTTTTTT. Amino acids: CASSDRDGKLFF.

V and J are TRBV12-3 or TRBV12-4 and TRBJ1-2, with D unresolved. V gave up 1 base and J gave up 8 bases, with 11 bases separating them. The CDR3 loop spans 13 amino acids. CDR3: CASSLGEDVGYTF. CDR3 DNA: TGTGCCAGCAGTTTAGGGGAGGATGTGGGCTACACCTTC.

The gene calls are TRBV10-1 and TRBJ2-1, with 9 bases aligning to TRBD2. The CDR3 runs to 13 residues. Germline values: CDR1 WNHNN, CDR2 SYGVQD (reference sequence). Trimming at V came to 5 bases and at J to 8 bases, leaving 4 bases not matched to a gene. The CDR3 sequence: CASSSGGSYEQFF. CDR3 nucleotide sequence: TGCGCCAGCAGTAGCGGGGGGTCGTATGAGCAGTTCTTC.

The chain links TRBV25-1 to TRBJ1-6; no definite D call. This CDR3 is built from 13 residues. Trimming took 3 bases from V and 12 from J, leaving 12 bases between them. Germline CDR1 and CDR2: MGHDK and SYGVNS. The CDR3: CASSEPGQKPLHF. For the CDR3, the DNA is TGTGCCAGCAGTGAGCCCGGCCAGAAACCCCTCCACTTT.

This chain joins TRBV9 and TRBJ2-3; a possible D gene is TRBD2 (5 bases). Germline lookup yields CDR1 SGDLS and CDR2 YYNGEE. V was shortened by 7 bases and J by 0 bases, with 9 bases between the two germline ends. The CDR3 is 13 residues long. The DNA for the CDR3 is TGTGCCAGCTCCGAGGGTAGCACAGATACGCAGTATTTT. This sequence encodes CASSEGSTDTQYF.

The chain is built from TRBV2 and TRBJ2-3, with D tentatively TRBD1 (6 bases). The CDR3 spans 14 residues. Between the trimmed V and J ends, which lost 7 bases and 2 bases, there was a span of 13 bases. Germline V gene sequence: CDR1 SNHLY, CDR2 FYNNEI. This CDR3 is CASTGQTHTDTQYF. DNA for the CDR3: TGTGCCAGCACTGGACAGACACACACAGATACGCAGTATTTT.

The gene calls are TRBV21-1 and TRBJ1-1. TRBV21-1 is a pseudogene. The CDR3 is made up of 17 amino acids. CDR3 in amino acids: CASSKEGTFKGGKTTFF. The CDR3 DNA reads as TGTGCCAGCAGCAAAGAGGGGACATTTAAGGGGGGGAAAACTACTTTCTTT.

The J gene is TRBJ2-5, the V gene TRBV3-1 (or the pseudogene TRBV3-2); D gene uncertain. Germline V gene sequence: CDR1 LGHDT, CDR2 YNNKEL (reference sequence). CDR3 length: 13 residues. V dropped 4 bases and J dropped 4 bases, with 10 bases sitting between them. DNA of the CDR3: TGTGCCAGCAGCCCTACAGAGAGAGAGACCCAGTACTTC. This translates into CASSPTERETQYF.

The CDR3 nucleotides read TGTGCCAGCAGCCCTGAGGTGAGCAATGAGCAGTTCTTC. Translating gives CASSPEVSNEQFF. The gene calls are TRBV7-9 and TRBJ2-1; no firm D call. Trimming took 5 bases from V and 6 from J, leaving 11 bases between them. Germline values: CDR1 SEHNR, CDR2 FQNEAQ (reference sequence). The CDR3 consists of 13 residues.

This sequence joins TRBV6-5 and TRBJ1-2, with a tentative D call TRBD1 (5 bases). The CDR3 is made up of 13 amino acids. V shed 6 bases and J shed 4 bases, with 12 bases lying between them. Germline V gene sequence: CDR1 MNHEY, CDR2 SVGAGI. The CDR3 region is CASSDDRGYGYTF. The CDR3 coding sequence is TGTGCCAGCAGCGACGACAGAGGCTATGGCTACACCTTC.

The J gene is TRBJ2-3, the V gene TRBV15; D perhaps matches TRBD2 (5 bases). Trimming removed 1 base at V and 9 bases at J, with 23 bases between. The germline CDR1 and CDR2 sequences are LNHNV and YYDKDF (reference sequence). This CDR3 is built from 17 residues. DNA for the CDR3: TGTGCCACCAGCAGAGTTCCAATCGTAGCGAACGAGAGGACGCAGTATTTT. Translating it yields CATSRVPIVANERTQYF.